The entry below gives a single T cell receptor beta chain sequence along with its context. The sample belongs to a study of shared clonotypes between healthy human individuals. Turning to the study itself: CD4 naive and memory got three plates each, CD8 naive two, CD8 memory one.

Sequencing used immunoSEQ multiplex PCR; TCRdb keeps in-frame clones, though not all of them. The sample carries a few million clones, roughly 93% recorded once. This CDR3 spans 11 amino acids. The sequenced material came from naive CD4+ T cells from PBMCs. Subset denoted: CD45RA+ positively selected. V gene TRBV21-1 combines with J gene TRBJ2-7. TRBV21-1 is a documented pseudogene. The sequence was obtained from a man younger than 35 in good health. Some clones in this sample may be carry-over from other donors' samples. CDR3 in amino acids: CASSKVHEQYF. The CDR3 nucleotides read TGTGCCAGCAGCAAAGTCCACGAGCAGTACTTC.